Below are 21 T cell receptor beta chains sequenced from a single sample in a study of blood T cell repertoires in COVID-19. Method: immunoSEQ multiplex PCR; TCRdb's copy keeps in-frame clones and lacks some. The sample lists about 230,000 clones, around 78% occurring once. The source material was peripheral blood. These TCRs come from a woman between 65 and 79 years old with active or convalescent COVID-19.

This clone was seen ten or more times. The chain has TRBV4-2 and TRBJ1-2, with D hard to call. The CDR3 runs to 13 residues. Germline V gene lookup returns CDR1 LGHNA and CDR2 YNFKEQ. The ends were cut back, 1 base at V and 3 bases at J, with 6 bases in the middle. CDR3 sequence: CASSQVPDYGYTF. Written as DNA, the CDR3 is TGTGCCAGCAGCCAAGTTCCTGACTATGGCTACACCTTC.

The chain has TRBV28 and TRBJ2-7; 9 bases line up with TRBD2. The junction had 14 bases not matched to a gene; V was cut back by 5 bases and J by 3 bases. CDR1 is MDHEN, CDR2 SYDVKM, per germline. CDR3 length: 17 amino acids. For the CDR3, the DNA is TGTGCCAGCAGTGGGGTCCTAGCGGGATACCAAGGCTACGAGCAGTACTTC. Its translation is CASSGVLAGYQGYEQYF.

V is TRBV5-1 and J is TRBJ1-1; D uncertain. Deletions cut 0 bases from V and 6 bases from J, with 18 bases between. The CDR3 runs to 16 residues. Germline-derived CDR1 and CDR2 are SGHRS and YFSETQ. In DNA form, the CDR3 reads TGCGCCAGCAGCTTGGCCACGAGACGGCCGAGCGCTGAAGCTTTCTTT. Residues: CASSLATRRPSAEAFF. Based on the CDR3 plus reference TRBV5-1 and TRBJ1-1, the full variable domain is KAGVTQTPRYLIKTRGQQVTLSCSPISGHRSVSWYQQTPGQGLQFLFEYFSETQRNKGNFPGRFSGRQFSNSRSEMNVSTLELGDSALYLCASSLATRRPSAEAFFGQGTRLTVV.

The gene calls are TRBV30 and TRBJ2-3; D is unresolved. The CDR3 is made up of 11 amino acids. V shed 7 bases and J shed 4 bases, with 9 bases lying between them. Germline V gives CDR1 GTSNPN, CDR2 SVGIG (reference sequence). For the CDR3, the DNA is TGTGCCTCCGCCGAGGCAGATACGCAGTATTTT. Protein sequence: CASAEADTQYF. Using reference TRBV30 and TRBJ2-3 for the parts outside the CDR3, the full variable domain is SQTIHQWPATLVQPVGSPLSLECTVEGTSNPNLYWYRQAAGRGLQLLFYSVGIGQISSEVPQNLSASRPQDRQFILSSKKLLLSDSGFYLCASAEADTQYFGPGTRLTVL.

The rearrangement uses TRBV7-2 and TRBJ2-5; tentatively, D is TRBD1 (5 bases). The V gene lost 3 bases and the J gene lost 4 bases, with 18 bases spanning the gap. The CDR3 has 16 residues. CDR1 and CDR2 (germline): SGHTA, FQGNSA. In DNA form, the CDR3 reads TGTGCCAGCAGCTTCTCCCTGGGGCAGGGCTTAGAGACCCAGTACTTC. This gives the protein CASSFSLGQGLETQYF.

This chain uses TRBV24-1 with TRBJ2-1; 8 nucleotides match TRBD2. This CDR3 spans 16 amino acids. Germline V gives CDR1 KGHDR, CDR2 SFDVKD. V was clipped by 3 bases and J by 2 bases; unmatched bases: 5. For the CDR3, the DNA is TGTGCCACCAGTGATCCTTCAGCGGGAGCCTACAATGAGCAGTTCTTC. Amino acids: CATSDPSAGAYNEQFF.

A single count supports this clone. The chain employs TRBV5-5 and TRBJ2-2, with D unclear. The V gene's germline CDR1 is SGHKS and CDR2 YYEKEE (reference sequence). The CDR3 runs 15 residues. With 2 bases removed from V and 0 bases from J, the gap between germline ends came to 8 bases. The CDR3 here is CASSLLNSNTGELFF. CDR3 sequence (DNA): TGTGCCAGCAGCTTACTCAATTCGAACACCGGGGAGCTGTTTTTT.

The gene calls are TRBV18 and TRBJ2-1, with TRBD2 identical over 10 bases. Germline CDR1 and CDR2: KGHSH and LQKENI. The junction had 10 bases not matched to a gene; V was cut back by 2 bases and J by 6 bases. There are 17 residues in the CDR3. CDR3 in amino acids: CASSPTLLAGVVNEQFF. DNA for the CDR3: TGTGCCAGCTCACCAACACTGCTAGCGGGAGTTGTCAATGAGCAGTTCTTC. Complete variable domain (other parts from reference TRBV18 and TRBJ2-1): NAGVMQNPRHLVRRRGQEARLRCSPMKGHSHVYWYRQLPEEGLKFMVYLQKENIIDESGMPKERFSAEFPKEGPSILRIQQVVRGDSAAYFCASSPTLLAGVVNEQFFGPGTRLTVL.

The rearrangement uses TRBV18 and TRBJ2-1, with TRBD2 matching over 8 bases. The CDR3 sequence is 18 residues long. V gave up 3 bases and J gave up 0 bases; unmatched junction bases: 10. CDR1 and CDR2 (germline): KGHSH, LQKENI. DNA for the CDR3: TGTGCCAGCTCACCGCTAGCGGGCAGTAAAAGCTCCTACAATGAGCAGTTCTTC. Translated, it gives CASSPLAGSKSSYNEQFF.

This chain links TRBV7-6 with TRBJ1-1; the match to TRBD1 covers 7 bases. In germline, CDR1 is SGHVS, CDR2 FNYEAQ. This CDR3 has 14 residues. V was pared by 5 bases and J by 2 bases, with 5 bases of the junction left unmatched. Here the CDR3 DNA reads TGTGCCAGCAGCGTGGGACAGAGAAACACTGAAGCTTTCTTT. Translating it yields CASSVGQRNTEAFF.

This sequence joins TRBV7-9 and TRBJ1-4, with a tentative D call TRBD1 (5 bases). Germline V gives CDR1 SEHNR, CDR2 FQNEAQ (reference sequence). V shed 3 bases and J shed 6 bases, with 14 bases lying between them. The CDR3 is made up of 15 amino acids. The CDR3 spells CASSLGLPGDEKLFF. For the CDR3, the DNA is TGTGCCAGCAGCTTGGGACTCCCCGGGGATGAAAAACTGTTTTTT.

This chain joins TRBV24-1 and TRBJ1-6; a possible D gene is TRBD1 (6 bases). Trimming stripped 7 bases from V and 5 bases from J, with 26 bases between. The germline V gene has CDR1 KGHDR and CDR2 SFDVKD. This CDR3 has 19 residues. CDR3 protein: CATSPSALRGMGNNSPLHF. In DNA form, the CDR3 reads TGTGCCACCAGCCCATCAGCCCTCAGGGGAATGGGTAATAATTCACCCCTCCACTTT.

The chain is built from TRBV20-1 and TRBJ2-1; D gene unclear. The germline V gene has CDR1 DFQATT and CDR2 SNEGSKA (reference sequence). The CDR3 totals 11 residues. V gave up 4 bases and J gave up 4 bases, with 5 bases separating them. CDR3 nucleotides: TGCAGTGCTAACTGGTACAATGAGCAGTTCTTC. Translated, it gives CSANWYNEQFF.

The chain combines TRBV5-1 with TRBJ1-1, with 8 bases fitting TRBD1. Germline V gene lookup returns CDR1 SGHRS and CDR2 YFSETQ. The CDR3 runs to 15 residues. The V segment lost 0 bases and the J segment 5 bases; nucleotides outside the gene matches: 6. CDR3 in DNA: TGCGCCAGCAGCTTGGCCGGACAGGGAGTTACTGAAGCTTTCTTT. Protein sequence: CASSLAGQGVTEAFF.

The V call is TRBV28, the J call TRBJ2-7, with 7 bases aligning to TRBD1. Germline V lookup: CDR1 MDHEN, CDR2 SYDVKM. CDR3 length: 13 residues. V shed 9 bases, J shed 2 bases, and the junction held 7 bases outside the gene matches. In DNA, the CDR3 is TGTGCCAGTTACCGGGACAGACCCTACGAGCAGTACTTC. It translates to CASYRDRPYEQYF.

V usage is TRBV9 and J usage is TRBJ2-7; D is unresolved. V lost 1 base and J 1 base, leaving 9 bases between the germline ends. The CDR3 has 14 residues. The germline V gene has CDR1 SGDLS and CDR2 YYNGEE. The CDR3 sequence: CASSVSSGSYEQYF. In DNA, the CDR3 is TGTGCCAGCAGCGTATCGTCAGGTTCCTACGAGCAGTACTTC.

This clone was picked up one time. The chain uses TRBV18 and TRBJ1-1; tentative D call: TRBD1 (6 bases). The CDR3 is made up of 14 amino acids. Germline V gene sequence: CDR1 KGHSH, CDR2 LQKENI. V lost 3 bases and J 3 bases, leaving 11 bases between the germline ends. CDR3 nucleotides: TGTGCCAGCTCACCTAGGGACACCGACACTGAAGCTTTCTTT. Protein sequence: CASSPRDTDTEAFF.

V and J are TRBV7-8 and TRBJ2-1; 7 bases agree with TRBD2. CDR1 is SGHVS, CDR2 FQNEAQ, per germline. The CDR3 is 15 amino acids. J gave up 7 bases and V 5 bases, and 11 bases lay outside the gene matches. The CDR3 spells CASSHERDLSNEQFF. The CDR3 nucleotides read TGTGCCAGCAGCCACGAGCGGGATTTATCGAATGAGCAGTTCTTC.

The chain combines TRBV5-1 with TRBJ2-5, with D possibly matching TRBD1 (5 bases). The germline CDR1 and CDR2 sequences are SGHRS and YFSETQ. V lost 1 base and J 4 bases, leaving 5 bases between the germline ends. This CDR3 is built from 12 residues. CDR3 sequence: CASSLRGETQYF. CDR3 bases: TGCGCCAGCAGCTTGAGGGGAGAGACCCAGTACTTC.

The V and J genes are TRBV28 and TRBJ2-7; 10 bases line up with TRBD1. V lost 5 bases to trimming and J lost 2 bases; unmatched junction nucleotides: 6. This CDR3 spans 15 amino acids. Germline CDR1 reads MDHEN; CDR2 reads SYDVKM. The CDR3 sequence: CASSTPGQGTYEQYF. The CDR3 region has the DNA TGTGCCAGCAGTACCCCGGGACAGGGGACCTACGAGCAGTACTTC.

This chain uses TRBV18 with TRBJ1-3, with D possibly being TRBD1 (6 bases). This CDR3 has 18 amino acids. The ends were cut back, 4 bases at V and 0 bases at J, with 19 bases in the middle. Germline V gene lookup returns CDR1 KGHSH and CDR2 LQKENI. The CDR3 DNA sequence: TGTGCCAGCTCACTATCACCAATACAGGGTGGCTCTGGAAACACCATATATTTT. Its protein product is CASSLSPIQGGSGNTIYF.